The 12 T cell receptor beta chains below come from one sample, sequenced in a study of identifying expanded T cells in peripheral blood. The method was immunoSEQ multiplex PCR; TCRdb's version includes in-frame clones alone and lacks a portion of them. This sample has roughly 96,000 clones, with approximately 85% found just once. The sequencing input was blood. These TCRs come from a person between 18 and 75 years old in good health.

The chain combines TRBV10-3 with TRBJ2-6, with 10 bases identical to TRBD1. V shed 3 bases and J 1 base; nucleotides not matched to a gene: 3. CDR3 length: 17 amino acids. Germline CDR1 and CDR2: ENHRY and SYGVKD. In nucleotides, the CDR3 is TGTGCCATCAGTGACGTGGGACAGGGGTCTGGGGCCAACGTCCTGACTTTC. As protein: CAISDVGQGSGANVLTF.

The genes are TRBV29-1 and TRBJ1-2; D remains unclear. The V end lost 4 bases, the J end lost 2 bases, and 5 bases lay between the germline ends. Germline V gene lookup returns CDR1 SQVTM and CDR2 ANQGSEA. The CDR3 consists of 11 residues. CDR3 DNA sequence: TGCAGCGTTGGGCTCAACTATGGCTACACCTTC. Its translation: CSVGLNYGYTF. The variable domain in full, with the rest retrieved from reference TRBV29-1 and TRBJ1-2, is SAVISQKPSRDICQRGTSLTIQCQVDSQVTMMFWYRQQPGQSLTLIATANQGSEATYESGFVIDKFPISRPNLTFSTLTVSNMSPEDSSIYLCSVGLNYGYTFGSGTRLTVV.

V and J are TRBV19 and TRBJ2-1; no definite D call. The CDR3 extends over 11 amino acids. Trimming shortened V by 6 bases and J by 8 bases, and 8 bases separated the two germline ends. Germline CDR1 reads LNHDA; CDR2 reads SQIVND (reference sequence). For the CDR3, the DNA is TGTGCCAGTAGGTCGGGCGATGAGCAGTTCTTC. This encodes CASRSGDEQFF.

V and J are TRBV5-5 and TRBJ2-7; unclear D gene. Germline CDR1 is SGHKS and CDR2 is YYEKEE (reference sequence). V was cut by 0 bases and J by 2 bases, with 6 bases left in between. The CDR3 has 13 amino acids. The DNA of the CDR3 is TGTGCCAGCAGCTTGGATGAGACCTACGAGCAGTACTTC. Its translation is CASSLDETYEQYF.

This clone was recorded once. V is TRBV7-2 and J is TRBJ2-5; tentatively, D is TRBD2 (5 bases). The CDR3 length is 11 residues. Trimming stripped 8 bases from V and 5 bases from J, with 9 bases between. Germline CDR1 is SGHTA and CDR2 is FQGNSA. The CDR3 spells CASASLETQYF. CDR3 nucleotide sequence: TGTGCCAGCGCTAGCCTGGAGACCCAGTACTTC.

The chain links TRBV9 to TRBJ2-2; no reliable D call. V shed 4 bases and J shed 4 bases, with 11 bases lying between them. CDR3 length: 14 residues. CDR1 is SGDLS, CDR2 YYNGEE, per germline. The DNA for the CDR3 is TGTGCCAGCAGCCCTCAGACGGGCACCGGGGAGCTGTTTTTT. Protein sequence: CASSPQTGTGELFF.

The chain links TRBV5-7 to TRBJ1-3; weak D call: TRBD1 (6 bases). TRBV5-7 is flagged as an ORF with uncertain function. The CDR3 length is 15 residues. V gave up 5 bases and J gave up 5 bases, with 17 bases separating them. CDR3 in amino acids: CASRGGGPPRNTIYF. CDR3 nucleotide sequence: TGTGCCAGCAGGGGAGGGGGTCCCCCTAGAAACACCATATATTTT.

This sequence joins TRBV10-3 and TRBJ1-1, with D perhaps TRBD1 (6 bases). Germline-derived CDR1 and CDR2 are ENHRY and SYGVKD. V lost 10 bases and J 11 bases, leaving 17 bases between the germline ends. The CDR3 covers 11 residues. The CDR3 nucleotides read TGTGCCACCACGGGGGGCCTGGGGGCTTTCTTT. It encodes CATTGGLGAFF.

J is TRBJ1-2 and V is TRBV30, with 7 bases fitting TRBD1. J gave up 5 bases and V 3 bases, and 9 bases lay outside the gene matches. Germline assignment: CDR1 GTSNPN and CDR2 SVGIG (reference sequence). The CDR3 is 14 residues long. The CDR3 DNA reads TGTGCCTGGAGCAGGGGGGCCTTACAATATGGCTACACCTTC. Its translation is CAWSRGALQYGYTF.

This chain links TRBV25-1 with TRBJ1-1; 11 positions match TRBD1. After removal of 4 bases from V and 5 bases from J, the junction contained 6 bases not matched to a gene. The CDR3 has 15 residues. The germline V gene encodes CDR1 MGHDK and CDR2 SYGVNS. CDR3 protein: CASSGPGQGVTEAFF. In DNA form, the CDR3 reads TGTGCCAGCAGTGGGCCGGGACAGGGGGTTACTGAAGCTTTCTTT.

The V gene is TRBV27, the J gene TRBJ1-5; no clear D gene. Germline loops: CDR1 MNHEY, CDR2 SMNVEV (reference sequence). The germline V and J ends were trimmed by 3 bases and 7 bases, with 13 bases remaining between them. The length of the CDR3 is 14 residues. The CDR3 coding sequence is TGTGCCAGCAGTTTGGACGGGCCGCGCCAGCCCCAGCATTTT. Translated, it gives CASSLDGPRQPQHF.

The V and J genes are TRBV4-2 and TRBJ1-1; no clear D gene. Trimming stripped 0 bases from V and 11 bases from J, with 13 bases between. Germline V gene lookup returns CDR1 LGHNA and CDR2 YNFKEQ. CDR3 length: 13 amino acids. The CDR3 DNA reads TGTGCCAGCAGCCAAGATCTGGAGGACGCGGCTTTCTTT. It encodes CASSQDLEDAAFF.